Sequencing of this T cell receptor beta chain was carried out in a study of T-cell reconstitution after alpha-beta-depleted transplantation in children. Library preparation (for TCRbeta) was performed with unique molecular identifiers. TCRdb analysed the PCR reads with MiXCR anew, one entry per CDR3 protein. The sample records about 72,000 distinct CDR3 sequences, around 6.6% being singletons. This clonotype has at least ten counts. The CDR3 has 17 residues. Trimming took 4 bases from V and 1 from J, leaving 20 bases between them. In germline, CDR1 is SGHRS, CDR2 YFSETQ. This sample comprised PBMCs from the stem cell graft donor, obtained from the stem cell graft. The clonotype was recovered from a human donor who donated a stem cell graft to a child with acute lymphoblastic leukemia. The chain combines TRBV5-1 with TRBJ1-1; D unresolved. In nucleotides, the CDR3 is TGCGCCAGCAGCCCGGCGGCGGGGAACAATCGGAACACTGAAGCTTTCTTT. It yields the protein CASSPAAGNNRNTEAFF.